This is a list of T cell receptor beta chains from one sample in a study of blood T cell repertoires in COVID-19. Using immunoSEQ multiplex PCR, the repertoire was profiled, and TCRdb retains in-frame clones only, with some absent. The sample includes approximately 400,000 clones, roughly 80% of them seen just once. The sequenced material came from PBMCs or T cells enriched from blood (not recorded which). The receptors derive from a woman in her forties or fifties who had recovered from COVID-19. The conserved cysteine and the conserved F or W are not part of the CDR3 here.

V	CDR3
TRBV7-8	ASSSGGGFANTGELF
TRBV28	ASSPQGLNTGELF
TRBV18	ASSRTPGNEKLF
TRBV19	ATRGGQETQY
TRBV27	ASSLGASGSYEQY
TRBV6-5	ASSGPGQTYGYT
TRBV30	ALHDRGTEAF
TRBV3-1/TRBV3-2	ATQSLRGQF
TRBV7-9	ASSLAGTGDVEQF
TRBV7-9	ASSTSGADTQY
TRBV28	ASSSPGGGTPEAF
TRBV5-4	ASRDRSNYGYT
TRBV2	ASSGLGSTSYNEQF
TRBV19	ASSSQGAGNTIY
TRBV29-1	SVEDGSSGGWAEQY
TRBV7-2	ASSPTSAIYNEQF
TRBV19	ASRTGTRGNNEQF
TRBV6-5	ASSSGPGGTEAF
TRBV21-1	ASSKDSTEAF
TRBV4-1	ASSQGIQGGQPQH
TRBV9	ASSVGGQGSGNTIY
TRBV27	ASSLPPGVNTEAF